The subject of this entry is one T cell receptor beta chain. For recovered donors of Cohort 3, there were two negative PCRs, clearance, or symptom resolution. The CDR3 is 13 residues long. Germline-derived CDR1 and CDR2 are SNHLY and FYNNEI. V shed 5 bases, J shed 6 bases, and the junction held 4 bases outside the gene matches. These data belong to a study of blood T cell repertoires in COVID-19. TCRdb's copy holds only in-frame clones and misses some; the assay was immunoSEQ multiplex PCR. The table shows a few hundred thousand clones, with 80% to 90% occurring only once. The chain employs TRBV2 and TRBJ1-2; 9 bases align to TRBD1. The TCR comes from a man in his thirties or forties who had recovered from COVID-19. The sequencing input was PBMCs or T cells enriched from blood (not recorded which). The CDR3 loop reads CASSPDRGDGYTF. Written as DNA, the CDR3 is TGTGCCAGCAGTCCCGACAGGGGGGATGGCTACACCTTC.